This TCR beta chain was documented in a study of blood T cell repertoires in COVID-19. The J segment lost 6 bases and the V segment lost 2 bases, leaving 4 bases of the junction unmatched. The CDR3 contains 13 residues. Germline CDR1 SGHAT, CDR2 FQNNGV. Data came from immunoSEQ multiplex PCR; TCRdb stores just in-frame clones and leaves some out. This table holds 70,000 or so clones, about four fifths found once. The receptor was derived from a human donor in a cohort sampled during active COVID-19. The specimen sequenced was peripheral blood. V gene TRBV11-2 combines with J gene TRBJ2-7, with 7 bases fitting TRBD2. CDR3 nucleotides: TGTGCCAGCAGCTTAAACGGGAGGTTCGAGCAGTACTTC. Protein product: CASSLNGRFEQYF.